Listed below are T cell receptor beta chains from one sample, sequenced in a study of T cell responses to AZD1222 COVID-19 vaccine. Assay used: immunoSEQ multiplex PCR; TCRdb lists only in-frame clones, some missing. The sample contains about 85,000 clones, 80% to 90% of which appear only once. Sequencing used peripheral blood, obtained on day 0 of MenACWY control vaccination. These receptors were obtained from an adult in good health. CDR3s include the opening cysteine and the closing phenylalanine or tryptophan. D genes are given only for firm matches. Clone size is stated in some rows and not others, as once, few, many or a class when expanded.

>NA|TRBJ2-5|TRBV19|NA|16
CASSIIEGWLKETQYF
TGTGCCAGTAGTATAATTGAGGGATGGTTGAAGGAGACCCAGTACTTC
>NA|TRBJ2-7|TRBV15|NA|13
CATSERQHPEQYF
TGTGCCACCAGCGAAAGACAGCACCCCGAGCAGTACTTC
>NA|TRBJ2-1|TRBV18|TRBD2|16
CASSAQAGGRDNEQFF
TGTGCCAGCTCAGCTCAAGCGGGGGGCCGGGACAATGAGCAGTTCTTC
>once|TRBJ2-3|TRBV25-1|NA|14
CASSESLGGRTQYF
TGTGCCAGCAGTGAATCCCTGGGGGGCCGTACGCAGTATTTT
>once|TRBJ1-3|TRBV9|NA|16
CASSPPPLGTGNTIYF
TGTGCCAGCAGCCCCCCCCCGTTAGGGACTGGAAACACCATATATTTT
>NA|TRBJ1-4|TRBV7-9|NA|14
CASSLGQSNEKLFF
TGTGCCAGCAGCCTCGGACAGAGTAATGAAAAACTGTTTTTT
>NA|TRBJ2-3|TRBV19|NA|14
CASSSGAGTDTQYF
TGTGCCAGTAGTAGCGGGGCCGGCACAGATACGCAGTATTTT
>NA|TRBJ1-4|TRBV5-1|TRBD1|17
CASSLGGRQGPNEKLFF
TGCGCCAGCAGCTTGGGGGGGAGACAGGGACCTAATGAAAAACTGTTTTTT
>few|TRBJ2-1|TRBV30|NA|13
CAWRRSSYNEQFF
TGTGCCTGGAGGCGGAGCTCCTACAATGAGCAGTTCTTC
>NA|TRBJ2-7|TRBV7-9|NA|14
CASSPTGKTYEQYF
TGTGCCAGCAGCCCTACGGGGAAGACCTACGAGCAGTACTTC
>NA|TRBJ1-2|TRBV6-5|TRBD1|13
CATALTGEVSYTF
TGTGCCACAGCCCTAACAGGGGAGGTGAGCTACACCTTC
>NA|TRBJ1-4|TRBV6-1|NA|19
CASSEAWQGRTTTNEKLFF
TGTGCCAGCAGTGAAGCTTGGCAGGGGCGTACCACAACTAATGAAAAACTGTTTTTT
>NA|TRBJ1-5|TRBV6-2/TRBV6-3|NA|13
CASSYQGSQPQHF
TGTGCCAGCAGCTATCAGGGGAGCCAGCCCCAGCATTTT
>NA|TRBJ2-5|TRBV7-2|NA|13
CASSPARSETQYF
TGTGCCAGCAGCCCCGCCAGGAGTGAGACCCAGTACTTC
>NA|TRBJ1-2|TRBV9|TRBD1|14
CASSVGTGNYGYTF
TGTGCCAGCAGCGTAGGGACAGGGAACTATGGCTACACCTTC
>NA|TRBJ1-5|TRBV30|TRBD1|15
CAWSFSTGVDQPQHF
TGTGCCTGGAGTTTTTCTACAGGGGTGGATCAGCCCCAGCATTTT
>NA|TRBJ1-2|TRBV7-9|TRBD1|16
CASSLVGQTSNYGYTF
TGTGCCAGCAGCTTAGTGGGACAGACATCTAACTATGGCTACACCTTC
>NA|TRBJ1-5|TRBV21-1|NA|15
CASRLGGDSNQPQHF
TGTGCCAGCAGGTTGGGAGGGGATAGCAATCAGCCCCAGCATTTT
>NA|TRBJ1-1|TRBV20-1|TRBD1|11
CSGQGEVEAFF
TGCAGTGGTCAGGGGGAGGTAGAGGCTTTCTTT
>NA|TRBJ1-5|TRBV12-3/TRBV12-4|NA|13
CASSFARYQPQHF
TGTGCCAGCAGTTTTGCAAGATATCAGCCCCAGCATTTT
>NA|TRBJ2-1|TRBV2|NA|13
CASSVGLNNEQFF
TGTGCCAGCAGTGTAGGCCTAAACAATGAGCAGTTCTTC
>NA|TRBJ1-5|TRBV6-2/TRBV6-3|NA|16
CASSPTWGGSFQPQHF
TGTGCCAGCAGTCCCACCTGGGGGGGGTCGTTTCAGCCCCAGCATTTT
>NA|TRBJ1-1|TRBV7-8|NA|13
CASSQVRRTEAFF
TGTGCCAGCAGCCAGGTTAGAAGAACTGAAGCTTTCTTT
>NA|TRBJ1-5|TRBV18|NA|16
CASSPGGIASNQPQHF
TGTGCCAGCTCACCGGGGGGTATAGCCAGCAATCAGCCCCAGCATTTT
>NA|TRBJ1-2|TRBV7-9|NA|13
CASSYDVDYGYTF
TGTGCCAGCAGCTACGACGTAGACTATGGCTACACCTTC
>NA|TRBJ2-1|TRBV28|NA|12
CASSFPYNEQFF
TGTGCCAGCAGTTTTCCTTACAATGAGCAGTTCTTC
>NA|TRBJ1-6|TRBV6-4|NA|15
CASSDSGLYNSPLHF
TGTGCCAGCAGTGACTCCGGGCTGTATAATTCACCCCTCCACTTT
>many|TRBJ1-6|TRBV5-1|NA|13
CASSLEVLAPLHF
TGCGCCAGCAGCTTGGAGGTACTCGCACCCCTCCACTTT
>NA|TRBJ1-5|TRBV11-2|NA|14
CASRDSGTNQPQHF
TGTGCCAGCAGGGATTCCGGGACAAATCAGCCCCAGCATTTT
>NA|TRBJ1-3|TRBV5-1|TRBD1|16
CASSLEQGDSGNTIYF
TGCGCCAGCAGCTTGGAACAGGGGGACTCGGGAAACACCATATATTTT
>few|TRBJ1-1|TRBV21-1|NA|14
CASSPWDTNTEAFF
TGTGCCAGCAGCCCCTGGGACACTAACACTGAAGCTTTCTTT
>NA|TRBJ1-3|TRBV30|NA|13
CAWRTPSGNTIYF
TGTGCCTGGAGAACTCCCTCTGGAAACACCATATATTTT
>NA|TRBJ1-5|TRBV30|NA|13
CAWDKGLHQPQHF
TGTGCCTGGGACAAGGGACTTCATCAGCCCCAGCATTTT
>once|TRBJ2-2|TRBV6-6|NA|13
CASRSSGNWELFF
TGTGCCAGCAGGTCCTCAGGGAATTGGGAGCTGTTTTTT
>NA|TRBJ2-5|TRBV6-5|NA|13
CASSYGLRQTQYF
TGTGCCAGCAGTTACGGCCTTCGACAGACCCAGTACTTC
>NA|TRBJ1-1|TRBV5-1|NA|14
CASSLVGDRTEAFF
TGCGCCAGCAGCTTGGTGGGGGATCGCACTGAAGCTTTCTTT
>once|TRBJ1-2|TRBV6-5|TRBD1|13
CASSPPTGGGYTF
TGTGCCAGCAGCCCGCCTACAGGGGGTGGCTACACCTTC
>few|TRBJ1-5|TRBV7-2|NA|15
CASSLSPSSNQPQHF
TGTGCCAGCAGCTTAAGCCCCAGCAGCAATCAGCCCCAGCATTTT
>once|TRBJ2-3|TRBV12-3/TRBV12-4|NA|12
CASSLAPDTQYF
TGTGCCAGCAGTTTAGCGCCAGATACGCAGTATTTT
>NA|TRBJ2-1|TRBV7-3|TRBD2|15
CASSFSAGAYNEQFF
TGTGCCAGCAGCTTCTCAGCGGGGGCCTACAATGAGCAGTTCTTC
>NA|TRBJ1-5|TRBV2|NA|14
CASSEVSGYQPQHF
TGTGCCAGCAGTGAAGTCTCAGGGTACCAGCCCCAGCATTTT
>NA|TRBJ1-1|TRBV5-1|TRBD1|16
CASSFRDSNMNTEAFF
TGCGCCAGCAGCTTCCGGGACAGCAACATGAACACTGAAGCTTTCTTT
>NA|TRBJ1-1|TRBV7-2|NA|16
CASSLTSGSRGTEAFF
TGTGCCAGCAGCTTAACCTCTGGGAGTAGGGGCACTGAAGCTTTCTTT
>once|TRBJ1-6|TRBV6-6|NA|15
CASSYWAGEGSPLHF
TGTGCCAGCAGTTACTGGGCAGGGGAAGGGTCACCCCTCCACTTT
>NA|TRBJ2-7|TRBV5-8|NA|11
CASSLDREQYF
TGTGCCAGCAGCTTGGATCGCGAGCAGTACTTC
>NA|TRBJ1-1|TRBV21-1|NA|17
CASSKPTVEHMNTEAFF
TGTGCCAGCAGCAAGCCGACAGTTGAACATATGAACACTGAAGCTTTCTTT
>NA|TRBJ1-3|TRBV6-5|NA|12
CASEGSGNTIYF
TGTGCCAGCGAGGGCTCTGGAAACACCATATATTTT
>NA|TRBJ1-3|TRBV7-2|NA|14
CASSLMGSGNTIYF
TGTGCCAGCAGCTTAATGGGGTCTGGAAACACCATATATTTT
>NA|TRBJ2-7|TRBV3-1/TRBV3-2|NA|14
CASSHPDRPYEQYF
TGTGCCAGCAGCCACCCGGACAGACCTTACGAGCAGTACTTC
>NA|TRBJ2-3|TRBV27|NA|14
CASSYGQGTDTQYF
TGTGCCAGCAGTTATGGGCAGGGAACAGATACGCAGTATTTT
>NA|TRBJ2-2|TRBV30|TRBD1|16
CAWRGPRGLLNGELFF
TGTGCCTGGAGAGGCCCCAGGGGGCTTCTCAACGGGGAGCTGTTTTTT
>NA|TRBJ1-1|TRBV4-2|NA|19
CASSQEVPRGLTMNTEAFF
TGTGCCAGCAGCCAAGAAGTCCCCCGCGGACTTACAATGAACACTGAAGCTTTCTTT
>NA|TRBJ1-5|TRBV19|TRBD1|18
CASSIIGQTGGGNQPQHF
TGTGCCAGTAGTATCATCGGTCAGACAGGGGGAGGCAATCAGCCCCAGCATTTT
>NA|TRBJ1-2|TRBV30|NA|15
CAWSVGSFGPGGYTF
TGTGCCTGGAGTGTGGGTTCCTTCGGCCCTGGAGGCTACACCTTC
>NA|TRBJ1-3|TRBV19|NA|15
CASTNPGSSGNTIYF
TGTGCCAGTACCAACCCTGGGTCCTCTGGAAACACCATATATTTT
>NA|TRBJ1-6|TRBV2|NA|14
CASSVTTGDSPLHF
TGTGCCAGCAGTGTAACGACAGGAGATTCACCCCTCCACTTT
>NA|TRBJ2-3|TRBV7-2|NA|16
CASSLAWTEGLDTQYF
TGTGCCAGCAGCTTAGCTTGGACAGAAGGTCTAGATACGCAGTATTTT